The rows below give T cell receptor beta chains drawn from one sample of a study of T cells expressing NK-cell markers. After re-calling the 5' RACE reads, TCRdb lists one entry per CDR3 protein, DNA absent. The sample includes 250,000 to 300,000 distinct CDR3 sequences. Material for sequencing was blood T cells: a sorted CD56 or NKG2C T cell subset, CD4+ or CD8+ T cells, or bulk PBMC T cells (not recorded which). These receptors were collected from a young man in good health. Each CDR3 is given with its conserved first and last residue.

j_gene	v_gene	CDR3aa
TRBJ1-5	TRBV3-1	CASSQGPNQPQHF
TRBJ2-1	TRBV20-1	CSAPPWESLADYNEQFF
TRBJ2-2	TRBV25-1	CASRGLRNTGELFF
TRBJ1-4	TRBV12-5	CASGLGTAPATNEKLFF
TRBJ1-1	TRBV27	CASSPGVDRGYGAFF
TRBJ2-1	TRBV3-1	CASSHAGTRVTEQFF
TRBJ2-5	TRBV24-1	CATSDPQGSGETQYF
TRBJ2-5	TRBV10-3	CAIRDAGTYKAQYF
TRBJ2-2	TRBV9	CASSPRGNANTGELFF
TRBJ2-5	TRBV12-3/TRBV12-4	CASTWDVGQGGEETQYF
TRBJ2-5	TRBV20-1	CSAPLTRVETQYF
TRBJ2-1	TRBV24-1	CATKSGGEQFF
TRBJ2-1	TRBV14	CASSFRDQRSNEQFF
TRBJ2-3	TRBV20-1	CSANPLAGGRGDTQYF
TRBJ2-1	TRBV12-3/TRBV12-4	CASSLSLAVVYNEQFF
TRBJ2-3	TRBV25-1	CASSDLVDTQYF
TRBJ2-3	TRBV12-3/TRBV12-4	CASSTEGLAGATDTQYF
TRBJ1-5	TRBV6-5	CASSLSGTLGNQPQHF
TRBJ2-5	TRBV7-8	CASSSLATQETQYF
TRBJ2-2	TRBV4-3	CASSQAPDTGELFF
TRBJ2-3	TRBV12-3/TRBV12-4	CASSRGTTDTQTTQYF
TRBJ2-7	TRBV10-3	CATDPGGGQTSYEQYF
TRBJ2-1	TRBV6-1	CASSPRLAGTGNEQFF
TRBJ2-3	TRBV6-2/TRBV6-3	CASRTTSLPDTQYF
TRBJ2-5	TRBV20-1	CSARDRDRVITQYF
TRBJ2-1	TRBV12-3/TRBV12-4	CASNPRGSHEQFF